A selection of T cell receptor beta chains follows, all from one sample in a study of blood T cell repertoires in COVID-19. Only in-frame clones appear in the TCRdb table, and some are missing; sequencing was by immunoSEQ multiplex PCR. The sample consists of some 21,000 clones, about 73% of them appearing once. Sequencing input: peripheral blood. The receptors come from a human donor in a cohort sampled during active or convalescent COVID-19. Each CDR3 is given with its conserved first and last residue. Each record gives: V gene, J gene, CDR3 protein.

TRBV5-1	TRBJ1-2	CASAQFNYGYTF
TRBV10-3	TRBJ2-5	CAISAGLAEETQYF
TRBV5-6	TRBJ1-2	CASSPGSYGYTF
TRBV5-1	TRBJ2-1	CASSLVRTGKNNEQFF
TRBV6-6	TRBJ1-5	CASSPNRAAASNQPQHF
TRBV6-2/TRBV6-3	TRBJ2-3	CASSYGKTGVGDTQYF
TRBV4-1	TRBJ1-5	CASSQQEGVPQHF
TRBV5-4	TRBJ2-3	CASSLSGSSDTQYF
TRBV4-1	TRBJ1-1	CASSRDRNTEAFF
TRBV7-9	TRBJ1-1	CASSSLTGAMNTEAFF
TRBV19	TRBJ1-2	CAISPAGANYGYTF
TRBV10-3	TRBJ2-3	CAMSKLGGYTDTQYF
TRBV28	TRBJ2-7	CASNPRGTGSYEQYF
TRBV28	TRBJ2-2	CASSLLRGGELFF
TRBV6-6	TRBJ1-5	CASRDSLGQPQHF
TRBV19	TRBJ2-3	CASSIVISTSGRTDTQYF
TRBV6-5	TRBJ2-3	CASSTTGGSTDTQYF
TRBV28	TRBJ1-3	CASSSPGQGRLGNTIYF
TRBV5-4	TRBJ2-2	CASSLPGEGSSTGELFF
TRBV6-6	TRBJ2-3	CATSTDTQYF
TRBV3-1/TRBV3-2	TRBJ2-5	CASSQDRGGWETQYF
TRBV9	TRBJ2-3	CASSVAPGGYADTQYF
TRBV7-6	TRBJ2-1	CASSPNPGVHEQFF
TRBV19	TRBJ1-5	CASSWTGGNQPQHF
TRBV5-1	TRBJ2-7	CASSLGHGLAESSYEQYF
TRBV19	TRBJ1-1	CASSILGQGLNTEAFF
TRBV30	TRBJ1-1	CAIGLLNTEAFF
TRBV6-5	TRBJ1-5	CASSYGQGNQPQHF
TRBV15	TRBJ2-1	CATSLVSSYNEQFF
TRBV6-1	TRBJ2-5	CASSEGRLAGPQETQYF
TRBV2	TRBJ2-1	CASSESASFSYNEQFF
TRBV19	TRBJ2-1	CASRKGQGYNEQFF
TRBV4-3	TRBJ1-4	CASSQGPPGQGGEKLFF
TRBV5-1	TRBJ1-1	CASRQTMNTEAFF
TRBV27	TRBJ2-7	CASSLSSGHPYEQYF
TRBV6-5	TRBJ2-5	CASSSGVRAQYF
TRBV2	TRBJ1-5	CASSEGEINQPQHF
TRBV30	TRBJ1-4	CAWSATWGEGEKLFF
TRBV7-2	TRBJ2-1	CASSLNILAGDYNEQFF
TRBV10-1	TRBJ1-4	CASSDLNEKLFF
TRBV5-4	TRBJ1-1	CASSLDRGTEAFF
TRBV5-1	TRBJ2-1	CASSRLVGLAGGPDNEQFF
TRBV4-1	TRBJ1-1	CASSQASEAFF
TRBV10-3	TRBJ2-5	CATMTSGGETQYF
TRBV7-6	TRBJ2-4	CASSQADGGIQYF
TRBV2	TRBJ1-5	CASKAGSQPQHF
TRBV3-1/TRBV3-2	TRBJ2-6	CASSQGLSDSGANVLTF
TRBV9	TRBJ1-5	CASSVEEGQPQHF
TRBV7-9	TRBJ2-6	CAMKIGTATNVLTF
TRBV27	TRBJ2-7	CASSFQPPTETYEQYF
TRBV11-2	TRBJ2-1	CASSLERGGYNEQFF
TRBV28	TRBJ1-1	CASSYQGPTEAFF
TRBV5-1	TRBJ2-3	CASSPTAGLGTDTQYF